This T cell receptor (beta chain) derives from a study of cytomegalovirus exposure and HLA in healthy donors. CDR3 length: 16 amino acids. CDR1 and CDR2 from the germline V gene are SGHNT and YYREEE (reference sequence). Trimming took off 2 bases at V and 1 base at J, with 14 bases between the two ends. This clone was observed a handful of times. PCR used 60 Vbeta primers and 13 Jbeta primers. The assay was immunoSEQ multiplex PCR, and TCRdb's table has in-frame clones only and misses some. The top ten clones hold 7% of a sample with 150,000 or so clones, 65% to 85% of them seen once. This clonotype originated in a young man in good health and CMV-seronegative. The rearrangement joins TRBV5-4 to TRBJ2-3, with a possible D match to TRBD2 (6 bases). Material for sequencing was PBMCs. CDR3 sequence reads: CASSFPYERGTDTQYF. The CDR3, as DNA: TGTGCCAGCAGCTTCCCGTACGAGCGGGGCACAGATACGCAGTATTTT.